The next 24 T cell receptor beta chains were all read from a single sample in a study of control samples from healthy donors and cancer patients. Using immunoSEQ multiplex PCR, the repertoire was profiled, and TCRdb retains in-frame clones only, with some absent. This table has roughly 180,000 clones, under 95% appearing once. Material: blood. These receptors were taken from a woman under 30 in good health.

This chain links TRBV19 with TRBJ1-1; D call uncertain. This CDR3 comprises 12 residues. V gave up 4 bases and J gave up 1 base, with 4 bases separating them. Per the germline V gene, CDR1 is LNHDA and CDR2 is SQIVND (reference sequence). CDR3 region: CASSTSNTEAFF. For the CDR3, the DNA is TGTGCCAGTAGTACGTCGAACACTGAAGCTTTCTTT.

This clone was detected only once. The V gene is TRBV7-3, the J gene TRBJ2-1, with 7 bases aligning to TRBD2. Germline V CDR1 and CDR2: SGHTA, FQGTGA. The CDR3 length is 15 residues. V dropped 1 base and J dropped 8; count of bases not matched to a gene: 8. CDR3 sequence (DNA): TGTGCCAGCAGCTTAAGACTAGCCCCCCAGTATGAGCAGTTCTTC. This encodes CASSLRLAPQYEQFF.

This clone appeared a few times. V is TRBV4-1 and J is TRBJ2-1, with 10 bases fitting TRBD1. The CDR3 sequence is 18 residues long. Germline loops: CDR1 MGHRA, CDR2 YSYEKL. V shed 0 bases and J 7 bases; nucleotides not matched to a gene: 12. Here the CDR3 reads CASSQDQDGTGARNEQFF. For the CDR3, the DNA is TGCGCCAGCAGCCAAGATCAGGACGGGACAGGGGCAAGAAATGAGCAGTTCTTC.

The chain is built from TRBV10-3 and TRBJ2-5, with D tentatively TRBD1 (5 bases). The CDR3 runs 14 residues. Germline CDR1 reads ENHRY; CDR2 reads SYGVKD. Trimming took off 7 bases at V and 1 base at J, with 13 bases between the two ends. The CDR3 spells CAINPGQGQETQYF. CDR3 coding DNA: TGTGCCATCAATCCCGGGCAGGGCCAAGAGACCCAGTACTTC.

The rearrangement uses TRBV13 and TRBJ2-7; weak D call: TRBD2 (6 bases). CDR1 PRHDT and CDR2 FYEKMQ come from the germline V gene (reference sequence). CDR3 length equals 14 residues. Between the trimmed V and J ends, which lost 5 bases and 5 bases, there was a span of 16 bases. In DNA, the CDR3 is TGTGCCAGCAGCCGGCGCGGGGTCGGAGACGAGCAGTACTTC. Amino acids: CASSRRGVGDEQYF.

The chain uses TRBV9 and TRBJ2-5; 7 bases align to TRBD2. The germline gives CDR1 SGDLS, CDR2 YYNGEE. The CDR3 spans 15 residues. V was pared by 2 bases and J by 1 base, with 5 bases of the junction left unmatched. CDR3 in DNA: TGTGCCAGCAGCGTCGGGCTAGCGGCCCAAGAGACCCAGTACTTC. Amino acids: CASSVGLAAQETQYF.

The chain recombines TRBV3-1 (or the pseudogene TRBV3-2) with TRBJ2-2, with 13 bases that match TRBD2. The CDR3 runs 19 residues. CDR1 and CDR2 from the germline V gene are LGHDT and YNNKEL (reference sequence). The V and J ends lost 4 bases and 1 base, in that order; junction bases with no gene match: 9. The CDR3 DNA sequence: TGTGCCAGCAGCCCCACCAATAGACTAGCGGGAGGGAACACCGGGGAGCTGTTTTTT. This translates into CASSPTNRLAGGNTGELFF.

This rearrangement joins TRBV7-2 to TRBJ2-1; no reliable D call. CDR3 length equals 13 residues. V gave up 5 bases and J gave up 0 bases, with 5 bases separating them. CDR1 is SGHTA and CDR2 is FQGNSA in the germline V gene. In DNA, the CDR3 is TGTGCCAGCAGCCGATACTCCTACAATGAGCAGTTCTTC. It yields the protein CASSRYSYNEQFF.

J is TRBJ1-1 and V is TRBV3-1 (or the pseudogene TRBV3-2); D gene uncertain. The CDR3 is made up of 11 amino acids. The V and J ends lost 0 bases and 11 bases respectively, with 7 bases between them. Looked up from germline, CDR1 is LGHDT and CDR2 is YNNKEL (reference sequence). The CDR3 nucleotides are TGTGCCAGCAGCCAAGACAGGCGGGCTTTCTTT. Encoded protein: CASSQDRRAFF.

The rearrangement links TRBV19 to TRBJ2-5, with 8 bases fitting TRBD2. The CDR3 spans 17 residues. The V segment lost 1 base and the J segment 1 base; nucleotides outside the gene matches: 8. CDR1 and CDR2 from the germline V gene are LNHDA and SQIVND (reference sequence). The CDR3 DNA reads as TGTGCCAGTAGTATAGGATTAGCGGGGCAATTCCAAGAGACCCAGTACTTC. Encoded protein: CASSIGLAGQFQETQYF. Full variable domain (remainder filled in from reference TRBV19 and TRBJ2-5): DGGITQSPKYLFRKEGQNVTLSCEQNLNHDAMYWYRQDPGQGLRLIYYSQIVNDFQKGDIAEGYSVSREKKESFPLTVTSAQKNPTAFYLCASSIGLAGQFQETQYFGPGTRLLVL.

The CDR3 loop is CASSPDPNSGNTIYF. Here the CDR3 DNA reads TGTGCCAGCAGCCCGGACCCTAACTCTGGAAACACCATATATTTT. The chain employs TRBV5-4 and TRBJ1-3, with D uncertain. The length of the CDR3 is 15 residues. Germline V gene lookup returns CDR1 SGHNT and CDR2 YYREEE (reference sequence). V dropped 4 bases and J dropped 0 bases, with 11 bases sitting between them.

The CDR3 region is CASSQAGGRSYNEQFF. CDR3 coding DNA: TGTGCCAGCAGCCAGGCAGGGGGTCGAAGTTACAATGAGCAGTTCTTC. This chain connects TRBV3-1 (or the pseudogene TRBV3-2) to TRBJ2-1; 7 bases line up with TRBD1. Germline V gives CDR1 LGHDT, CDR2 YNNKEL (reference sequence). This CDR3 spans 16 amino acids. V lost 3 bases, J lost 4 bases, and 9 bases stayed unmatched.

The chain carries TRBV7-9 and TRBJ2-1, with unresolved D. Germline-derived CDR1 and CDR2 are SEHNR and FQNEAQ (reference sequence). Trimming shortened V by 5 bases and J by 6 bases, and 14 bases separated the two germline ends. CDR3 size: 14 residues. The CDR3 DNA is TGTGCCAGCAGCCTCGACATTAAGGGCAATGAGCAGTTCTTC. It yields the protein CASSLDIKGNEQFF.

The rearrangement links TRBV6-5 to TRBJ1-4; D uncertain. Germline values: CDR1 MNHEY, CDR2 SVGAGI. The CDR3 runs to 13 residues. V lost 7 bases, J lost 8 bases, and 14 bases lay in between. CDR3 protein: CASTTNREEKLFF. DNA for the CDR3: TGTGCCAGCACCACTAACAGAGAAGAAAAACTGTTTTTT.

The chain links TRBV6-5 to TRBJ2-1; weak D call: TRBD2 (5 bases). Germline CDR1 and CDR2: MNHEY and SVGAGI. The CDR3 consists of 15 residues. Trimming pared 7 bases from V and 9 bases from J, leaving 22 bases between. CDR3 sequence: CASTMDRSTRFEQFF. The CDR3 region has the DNA TGTGCCAGCACCATGGATCGATCAACTAGGTTTGAGCAGTTCTTC.

This clone has only one observation. This sequence joins TRBV28 and TRBJ2-1; 7 positions agree with TRBD1. This CDR3 has 16 residues. CDR1 and CDR2 from the germline V gene are MDHEN and SYDVKM. With 4 bases clipped from V and 5 bases from J, the junction kept 11 bases outside the gene matches. The CDR3 DNA follows: TGTGCCAGCAGTTCAGACAGGGCACTACGGAACAATGAGCAGTTCTTC. Translating gives CASSSDRALRNNEQFF.

The V and J genes are TRBV19 and TRBJ2-2, with 9 nucleotides matching TRBD2. Trimming cost V 4 bases and J 7 bases; bases outside gene matches: 7. Germline values: CDR1 LNHDA, CDR2 SQIVND (reference sequence). The CDR3 is made up of 15 amino acids. CDR3: CASSSSGRKDGELFF. In DNA form, the CDR3 reads TGTGCCAGTAGTAGCAGCGGGAGGAAGGACGGGGAGCTGTTTTTT.

The chain uses TRBV15 and TRBJ2-3, with D uncertain. In germline, CDR1 is LNHNV, CDR2 YYDKDF (reference sequence). This CDR3 is built from 14 residues. V was pared by 0 bases and J by 6 bases, with 10 bases between. CDR3 coding DNA: TGTGCCACCAGCAGAGATCCCCCCATGGATACGCAGTATTTT. This encodes CATSRDPPMDTQYF. Looking up the rest from reference TRBV15 and TRBJ2-3 gives the full variable domain: DAMVIQNPRYQVTQFGKPVTLSCSQTLNHNVMYWYQQKSSQAPKLLFHYYDKDFNNEADTPDNFQSRRPNTSFCFLDIRSPGLGDTAMYLCATSRDPPMDTQYFGPGTRLTVL.

The chain employs TRBV10-3 and TRBJ2-7; D is ambiguous. Germline loops: CDR1 ENHRY, CDR2 SYGVKD. The CDR3 contains 14 residues. V was pared by 0 bases and J by 7 bases, with 13 bases between. The CDR3 DNA is TGTGCCATCAGTGAGTCCGGCAGTTCCCGTGAGCAGTACTTC. This translates into CAISESGSSREQYF.

This chain links TRBV6-2 or TRBV6-3 with TRBJ1-5; no reliable D call. Trimming pared 5 bases from V and 0 bases from J, leaving 14 bases between. Germline CDR1 MNHEY, CDR2 SVGEGT. The CDR3 loop spans 16 amino acids. In DNA, the CDR3 is TGTGCCAGCAGTCGTTCGTCGACATATAGCAATCAGCCCCAGCATTTT. It is translated as CASSRSSTYSNQPQHF.

This clone was observed once. The chain combines TRBV14 with TRBJ2-7; 10 bases match TRBD1. This CDR3 is built from 17 residues. The germline CDR1 and CDR2 sequences are SGHDN and FVKESK. Unmatched junction bases numbered 13, after V lost 4 bases and J lost 4 bases. CDR3 sequence: CASSRGRGQGFMYEQYF. CDR3 in DNA: TGTGCCAGCAGCCGAGGCAGGGGACAGGGGTTCATGTACGAGCAGTACTTC.

The rearrangement uses TRBV7-9 and TRBJ1-2, with unresolved D. CDR3 length: 12 amino acids. Germline V gene lookup returns CDR1 SEHNR and CDR2 FQNEAQ (reference sequence). Between the trimmed V and J ends, which lost 5 bases and 5 bases, there was a span of 9 bases. The CDR3 nucleotides read TGTGCCAGCAGCCCCCACCAGTATGGCTACACCTTC. Protein product: CASSPHQYGYTF.

This chain uses TRBV7-3 with TRBJ2-1, with TRBD1 as a possible D gene (6 bases). The CDR3 covers 20 residues. From germline, CDR1 is SGHTA and CDR2 FQGTGA. The germline V and J ends were trimmed by 4 bases and 0 bases, with 25 bases remaining between them. CDR3 region: CASSSPSGTSPRRSYNEQFF. The CDR3 region has the DNA TGTGCCAGCAGCTCCCCTTCCGGGACATCTCCGAGACGCTCCTACAATGAGCAGTTCTTC.

The rearrangement joins TRBV6-6 to TRBJ2-5; unclear D gene. The CDR3 length is 13 residues. V lost 2 bases and J lost 0, with 4 bases in between. Germline loops: CDR1 MNHNY, CDR2 SVGAGI (reference sequence). The CDR3 DNA sequence: TGTGCCAGCAGTTACAGGCACCAAGAGACCCAGTACTTC. Its protein is CASSYRHQETQYF.